Presented here are 24 T cell receptor beta chains from one specimen sequenced in a study of blood T cell repertoires in COVID-19. The method was immunoSEQ multiplex PCR; TCRdb's version includes in-frame clones alone and lacks a portion of them. Of fewer than 350,000 clones in the sample, about 85% were seen once. The sequenced sample was PBMCs or T cells enriched from blood (not recorded which). These TCRs come from a woman in her 50s who had recovered from COVID-19.

The J gene is TRBJ2-3, the V gene TRBV11-3; 14 nucleotides agree with TRBD2. CDR1 is SGHNT and CDR2 is YENEEA in the germline V gene. V gave up 5 bases and J gave up 5 bases; unmatched junction bases: 3. CDR3 length: 15 residues. The CDR3 bases are TGTGCCAGCAGCCCAGGGACTAGCGGGAGAGATACGCAGTATTTT. Translating gives CASSPGTSGRDTQYF.

The chain joins TRBV5-6 to TRBJ2-5, with 10 positions matching TRBD1. V shed 7 bases, J shed 7 bases, and the junction held 10 bases outside the gene matches. Germline V lookup: CDR1 SGHDT, CDR2 YYEEEE. This CDR3 is built from 14 residues. CDR3 protein: CASSYGQGVRTQYF. The CDR3 bases are TGTGCCAGCTCGTACGGACAGGGGGTGAGGACCCAGTACTTC.

The rearrangement uses TRBV18 and TRBJ1-6; tentatively, D is TRBD1 (5 bases). The V end was cut by 2 bases, the J end by 7 bases, with 12 bases between. CDR1 and CDR2 from the germline V gene are KGHSH and LQKENI. The CDR3 extends over 15 amino acids. The CDR3 here is CASSPSGTENSPLHF. CDR3 DNA sequence: TGTGCCAGCTCACCATCAGGGACTGAGAATTCACCCCTCCACTTT.

The genes are TRBV6-5 and TRBJ1-2; 7 bases are a match to TRBD1. Germline CDR1 is MNHEY and CDR2 is SVGAGI. CDR3 length: 14 residues. V was pared by 5 bases and J by 4 bases, with 7 bases of the junction left unmatched. In DNA, the CDR3 is TGTGCCAGCAGTCCAAGGGGACAGTTCTATGGCTACACCTTC. This codes for CASSPRGQFYGYTF.

A single count supports this clone. The V and J genes are TRBV27 and TRBJ2-1; D is ambiguous. The V and J ends lost 8 bases and 5 bases respectively, with 16 bases between them. CDR3 size: 14 residues. Germline V gives CDR1 MNHEY, CDR2 SMNVEV (reference sequence). Here the CDR3 reads CASGKRELHNEQFF. In nucleotides, the CDR3 is TGTGCCAGCGGTAAGCGCGAGCTGCACAATGAGCAGTTCTTC.

The rearrangement uses TRBV7-9 and TRBJ2-2, with no clear D. Between the trimmed V and J ends, which lost 6 bases and 2 bases, there was a span of 7 bases. The CDR3 runs 13 residues. Germline lookup yields CDR1 SEHNR and CDR2 FQNEAQ (reference sequence). This CDR3 reads CASRAINTGELFF. CDR3 DNA: TGTGCCAGCAGGGCCATCAACACCGGGGAGCTGTTTTTT.

The chain has TRBV2 and TRBJ2-5; 7 bases agree with TRBD2. The V gene end was trimmed by 3 bases and the J gene end by 5 bases; junction bases not matched to a gene: 6. The V gene's germline CDR1 is SNHLY and CDR2 FYNNEI. The CDR3 consists of 14 residues. CDR3: CASSDPAGLETQYF. CDR3 coding DNA: TGTGCCAGCAGTGATCCAGCGGGGTTGGAGACCCAGTACTTC.

This sequence joins TRBV6-1 and TRBJ1-1; tentative D call: TRBD1 (5 bases). With 1 base removed from V and 0 bases from J, the gap between germline ends came to 15 bases. The CDR3 totals 17 residues. From germline, CDR1 is MNHNS and CDR2 SASEGT. The CDR3 region is CASSEEKGRGVNTEAFF. CDR3 nucleotides: TGTGCCAGCAGTGAAGAAAAGGGCCGGGGGGTGAACACTGAAGCTTTCTTT.

This clone was counted a few times. V and J are TRBV30 and TRBJ1-1; tentatively, D is TRBD1 (6 bases). Germline CDR1 reads GTSNPN; CDR2 reads SVGIG (reference sequence). V was trimmed by 6 bases and J by 14 bases, leaving 19 bases between them. The CDR3 loop spans 11 amino acids. The CDR3 DNA is TGTGCCTGCAACAGGGCTCCCGTGGCGTTCTTT. This sequence encodes CACNRAPVAFF.

This sequence joins TRBV7-2 and TRBJ2-1, with 7 bases aligning to TRBD2. This CDR3 is 15 amino acids long. V shed 5 bases and J 9 bases; nucleotides not matched to a gene: 13. CDR1 and CDR2 from the germline V gene are SGHTA and FQGNSA. The CDR3 sequence is CASSQVVTGGSEQFF. CDR3 nucleotides: TGTGCCAGCAGCCAGGTCGTGACGGGAGGAAGTGAGCAGTTCTTC.

The gene calls are TRBV7-9 and TRBJ1-2, with 8 bases aligning to TRBD1. Germline loops: CDR1 SEHNR, CDR2 FQNEAQ (reference sequence). V shed 5 bases and J 5 bases; nucleotides not matched to a gene: 4. CDR3 size: 13 residues. The CDR3 bases are TGTGCCAGCAGCCCCAGGGGGCGATATGGCTACACCTTC. Translated: CASSPRGRYGYTF.

This rearrangement joins TRBV30 to TRBJ1-3; D might be TRBD1 (5 bases). CDR3 length equals 10 residues. CDR1 and CDR2 (germline): GTSNPN, SVGIG (reference sequence). CDR3 residues: CAGGENTIYF. The CDR3 coding sequence is TGTGCAGGAGGGGAAAACACCATATATTTT.

V gene TRBV3-1 (or the pseudogene TRBV3-2) combines with J gene TRBJ1-2, with TRBD1 matching 8 bases. This CDR3 region has 17 residues. The J segment lost 2 bases and the V segment lost 2 bases, leaving 10 bases of the junction unmatched. CDR1 and CDR2 from the germline V gene are LGHDT and YNNKEL (reference sequence). The CDR3 nucleotides are TGTGCCAGCAGCCAATGGACAGGGCCCCCGGGGAACTATGGCTACACCTTC. This encodes CASSQWTGPPGNYGYTF.

The gene calls are TRBV15 and TRBJ2-1; D may be TRBD2 (5 bases). CDR1 and CDR2 (germline): LNHNV, YYDKDF (reference sequence). The CDR3 loop spans 14 amino acids. V was trimmed by 6 bases and J by 1 base, leaving 10 bases between them. CDR3 sequence (DNA): TGTGCCACCAGTGCCGCGGGTTCCTACAATGAGCAGTTCTTC. Translating it yields CATSAAGSYNEQFF.

This clone was found once. The genes are TRBV13 and TRBJ2-7, with D maybe TRBD1 (6 bases). The germline V and J ends were trimmed by 5 bases and 6 bases, with 17 bases remaining between them. The germline V gene encodes CDR1 PRHDT and CDR2 FYEKMQ (reference sequence). The CDR3 extends over 14 amino acids. In DNA, the CDR3 is TGTGCCAGCAGCCCAGGGGTGGCGGGTTCCGAGCAGTACTTC. Protein: CASSPGVAGSEQYF.

This chain connects TRBV12-3 or TRBV12-4 to TRBJ2-7; perhaps TRBD1 as D (5 bases). The CDR3 spans 12 residues. V lost 5 bases to trimming and J lost 2 bases, with 7 bases between them. The CDR3 DNA sequence: TGTGCCAGCAGTCCGGACACCTACGAGCAGTACTTC. Protein product: CASSPDTYEQYF.

This sequence joins TRBV18 and TRBJ1-2; possibly TRBD1 for D (5 bases). Per the germline V gene, CDR1 is KGHSH and CDR2 is LQKENI. The V end was cut by 5 bases, the J end by 2 bases, with 15 bases between. The CDR3 consists of 15 residues. The CDR3 sequence: CASSSGFGGNYGYTF. CDR3 bases: TGTGCCAGCTCATCAGGGTTCGGGGGGAACTATGGCTACACCTTC.

J is TRBJ1-4 and V is TRBV5-1, with TRBD1 matching 7 bases. From germline, CDR1 is SGHRS and CDR2 YFSETQ. This CDR3 region has 13 residues. The V segment lost 2 bases and the J segment 6 bases; nucleotides outside the gene matches: 1. The CDR3 protein is CASSFQGDEKLFF. The CDR3 nucleotides are TGCGCCAGCAGCTTTCAGGGGGATGAAAAACTGTTTTTT.

A few counts support this clone. The chain joins TRBV2 to TRBJ1-2; 7 nucleotides line up with TRBD1. CDR1 SNHLY and CDR2 FYNNEI come from the germline V gene. The V and J ends lost 4 bases and 4 bases, in that order; junction bases with no gene match: 6. The CDR3 is 14 residues long. The CDR3 sequence: CASSATGRRYGYTF. The CDR3 bases are TGTGCCAGCAGTGCGACAGGGAGACGCTATGGCTACACCTTC.

The chain links TRBV18 to TRBJ1-1; no clear D gene. This CDR3 has 13 residues. In germline, CDR1 is KGHSH, CDR2 LQKENI. Trimming removed 3 bases from V and 2 bases from J, with 7 bases in between. The CDR3 loop is CASSPLKNTEAFF. As DNA, the CDR3 is TGTGCCAGCTCACCGCTAAAAAACACTGAAGCTTTCTTT.

V and J are TRBV4-2 and TRBJ2-3; TRBD2 agrees at 9 bases. With V trimmed by 1 base and J by 4 bases, 9 bases remained unmatched. The germline V gene encodes CDR1 LGHNA and CDR2 YNFKEQ. The CDR3 sequence is 17 residues long. CDR3 in amino acids: CASSQGVGGRAADTQYF. CDR3 DNA sequence: TGTGCCAGCAGCCAAGGAGTCGGCGGGAGGGCCGCAGATACGCAGTATTTT.

This clone was observed a single time. The chain couples TRBV5-1 to TRBJ2-1; 11 positions agree with TRBD2. Germline lookup yields CDR1 SGHRS and CDR2 YFSETQ. The V segment lost 1 base and the J segment 0 bases; nucleotides outside the gene matches: 3. The CDR3 spans 17 residues. CDR3 loop: CASSLRLAGTSYNEQFF. The CDR3 DNA sequence: TGCGCCAGCAGCTTGAGACTAGCGGGGACCTCCTACAATGAGCAGTTCTTC.

This sequence joins TRBV19 and TRBJ2-7; TRBD1 aligns across 11 bases. The CDR3 totals 14 residues. V was pared by 5 bases and J by 5 bases, with 5 bases of the junction left unmatched. Germline V CDR1 and CDR2: LNHDA, SQIVND (reference sequence). The chain's CDR3 is CASSFGTGGNEQYF. The CDR3 bases are TGTGCCAGTAGTTTTGGGACAGGGGGGAACGAGCAGTACTTC.

V gene TRBV29-1 combines with J gene TRBJ2-1; TRBD1 aligns across 7 bases. The germline CDR1 and CDR2 sequences are SQVTM and ANQGSEA. V gave up 4 bases and J gave up 2 bases; unmatched junction bases: 8. The CDR3 consists of 15 residues. The CDR3 region has the DNA TGCAGCGTTGCTAAGGCAGGGGGTACCTACAATGAGCAGTTCTTC. This encodes CSVAKAGGTYNEQFF.